The 32 T cell receptor beta chains below come from one sample, sequenced in a study of blood T cells in healthy people across ages. Then a second PCR, running roughly 7 to 12 cycles, was carried out with a sample-barcoded 5' primer and a J-beta primer mix. TCRdb re-called the 5' RACE reads with MiXCR, one entry per CDR3 protein. The profile covers around 600,000 distinct CDR3 sequences, with under 55% appearing a single time and approximately 25% taken by the ten largest. The sequenced material came from blood. All receptors derive from a man aged 80 or over in good health.

The gene calls are TRBV11-2 and TRBJ2-1; 10 nucleotides match TRBD2. There are 15 residues in the CDR3. V lost 6 bases, J lost 4 bases, and 6 bases stayed unmatched. Looked up from germline, CDR1 is SGHAT and CDR2 is FQNNGV. The CDR3 DNA is TGTGCCAGCAGGAGCGGGAGGGCCCAATACAATGAGCAGTTCTTC. Its translation: CASRSGRAQYNEQFF.

This clonotype was observed a few times. This chain connects TRBV6-6 to TRBJ2-5, with a weak D call TRBD2 (5 bases). The CDR3 runs 14 residues. The germline V gene has CDR1 MNHNY and CDR2 SVGAGI (reference sequence). V lost 0 bases to trimming and J lost 5 bases, with 10 bases between them. CDR3 nucleotide sequence: TGTGCCAGCAGTTACTCGGCGGGTCGGGAGACCCAGTACTTC. Translation: CASSYSAGRETQYF.

The V and J genes are TRBV12-3 or TRBV12-4 and TRBJ1-2; D possibly corresponds to TRBD1 (6 bases). Trimming shortened V by 5 bases and J by 6 bases, and 19 bases separated the two germline ends. CDR3 length: 15 residues. The CDR3 loop reads CASSPRGGGFDGYTF. Written as DNA, the CDR3 is TGTGCCAGCAGTCCTAGGGGGGGCGGGTTCGATGGCTACACCTTC.

This clonotype was found once. The genes are TRBV5-1 and TRBJ1-4; the D gene is possibly TRBD1 (5 bases). Germline CDR1 reads SGHRS; CDR2 reads YFSETQ. V was cut by 4 bases and J by 5 bases, with 15 bases left in between. This CDR3 is 15 amino acids long. CDR3 residues: CASSPPDRQNEKLFF. The CDR3 DNA reads TGCGCCAGCAGCCCCCCCGACAGACAGAATGAAAAACTGTTTTTT.

This clonotype turned up a few times. Possible read error: a much larger clone is one base away. The chain uses TRBV6-6 and TRBJ1-1, with D possibly TRBD1 on 5 matching bases. Germline V gives CDR1 MNHNY, CDR2 SVGAGI (reference sequence). Between the trimmed V and J ends, which lost 0 bases and 4 bases, there was a span of 12 bases. The CDR3 totals 15 residues. CDR3 region: CASSYSQSGRTEAFF. As DNA, the CDR3 is TGTGCCAGCAGTTACTCGCAGTCAGGGCGCACTGAAGCTTTCTTT.

This clonotype was picked up many times. This rearrangement joins TRBV6-6 to TRBJ1-5; D possibly corresponds to TRBD1 (5 bases). This CDR3 spans 13 amino acids. V lost 6 bases and J 2 bases, leaving 8 bases between the germline ends. Per germline, CDR1 MNHNY and CDR2 SVGAGI (reference sequence). CDR3 coding DNA: TGTGCCAGCAGAGGGGAGGGCAATCAGCCCCAGCATTTT. It specifies CASRGEGNQPQHF.

Remarks on this clonotype: The junction and the germline gene differ at one end; a read error may be behind it. The chain uses TRBV4-3 and TRBJ2-7; TRBD1 matches at 7 bases. Germline assignment: CDR1 LGHNA and CDR2 YSLEER. The CDR3 length is 14 residues. CDR3 residues: CVSSRWTGSYEQYF. DNA of the CDR3: TGCGTCAGCAGCCGATGGACAGGCTCCTACGAGCAGTACTTC.

This clonotype was counted at least ten times. V usage is TRBV7-9 and J usage is TRBJ2-1; TRBD2 matches at 7 bases. Unmatched junction bases numbered 16, after V lost 5 bases and J lost 3 bases. This CDR3 is 18 amino acids long. The germline V gene has CDR1 SEHNR and CDR2 FQNEAQ (reference sequence). CDR3 bases: TGTGCCAGCAGCGACTTAAGCGGGATTCCGAGAGTCTACAATGAGCAGTTCTTC. It yields the protein CASSDLSGIPRVYNEQFF.

This chain joins TRBV27 and TRBJ2-1, with TRBD1 matching 8 bases. This CDR3 comprises 15 residues. The germline V gene has CDR1 MNHEY and CDR2 SMNVEV (reference sequence). Unmatched junction bases numbered 10, after V lost 4 bases and J lost 8 bases. The CDR3, as DNA: TGTGCCAGCAGTTCAGACAGGGGATGGGGCGATGAGCAGTTCTTC. Its protein is CASSSDRGWGDEQFF.

The sample holds a few counts of this clonotype. The J gene is TRBJ2-5, the V gene TRBV29-1; TRBD1 or TRBD2 may be the D gene (5 bases each). Germline CDR1 reads SQVTM; CDR2 reads ANQGSEA. Trimming pared 1 base from V and 5 bases from J, leaving 8 bases between. This CDR3 has 12 residues. CDR3: CSVEGWGETQYF. CDR3 nucleotides: TGCAGCGTTGAAGGGTGGGGGGAGACCCAGTACTTC. The variable domain in full, completed from reference TRBV29-1 and TRBJ2-5, reads SAVISQKPSRDICQRGTSLTIQCQVDSQVTMMFWYRQQPGQSLTLIATANQGSEATYESGFVIDKFPISRPNLTFSTLTVSNMSPEDSSIYLCSVEGWGETQYFGPGTRLLVL.

The rearrangement joins TRBV20-1 to TRBJ2-5; D unresolved. CDR1 and CDR2 (germline): DFQATT, SNEGSKA (reference sequence). Trimming pared 4 bases from V and 2 bases from J, leaving 17 bases between. This CDR3 spans 15 amino acids. This CDR3 reads CSAMPPGRLQETQYF. DNA of the CDR3: TGCAGTGCTATGCCCCCCGGGCGGCTACAAGAGACCCAGTACTTC.

The CDR3 here is CASSLTDYNYGYTF. The CDR3 region has the DNA TGTGCCAGCAGTTTAACGGATTATAACTATGGCTACACCTTC. The V and J genes are TRBV28 and TRBJ1-2; no reliable D call. The CDR3 spans 14 residues. The germline CDR1 and CDR2 sequences are MDHEN and SYDVKM. The ends were cut back, 2 bases at V and 1 base at J, with 8 bases in the middle.

The chain recombines TRBV20-1 with TRBJ2-3; D is unclear. Trimming pared 5 bases from V and 5 bases from J, leaving 8 bases between. The CDR3 length is 11 residues. Germline V gene lookup returns CDR1 DFQATT and CDR2 SNEGSKA (reference sequence). CDR3 amino acids: CSAHLGDTQYF. Written as DNA, the CDR3 is TGCAGTGCTCACTTAGGAGATACGCAGTATTTT.

This chain uses TRBV4-2 with TRBJ2-3; 13 bases line up with TRBD2. Germline CDR1 is LGHNA and CDR2 is YNFKEQ. The J segment lost 4 bases and the V segment lost 3 bases, leaving 7 bases of the junction unmatched. The CDR3 spans 17 residues. The CDR3 DNA is TGTGCCAGCAGCCAGTCCGGACTAGCGGGAGAGGCAGATACGCAGTATTTT. This sequence encodes CASSQSGLAGEADTQYF.

V gene TRBV5-1 combines with J gene TRBJ1-4, with 9 nucleotides matching TRBD1. Looked up from germline, CDR1 is SGHRS and CDR2 is YFSETQ. The CDR3 loop spans 16 amino acids. The trim removed 4 bases at V and 3 bases at J, leaving 7 bases unmatched. This CDR3 is CASSAGQGRANEKLFF. The DNA for the CDR3 is TGCGCCAGCAGCGCGGGACAGGGTCGGGCTAATGAAAAACTGTTTTTT.

The chain combines TRBV4-1 with TRBJ2-7; the D gene is possibly TRBD1 (5 bases). V lost 1 base to trimming and J lost 0 bases, with 10 bases between them. CDR1 is MGHRA and CDR2 is YSYEKL in the germline V gene. The CDR3 loop spans 15 amino acids. The CDR3: CASSQVGRVSYEQYF. The CDR3, as DNA: TGCGCCAGCAGCCAAGTCGGCAGGGTCTCCTACGAGCAGTACTTC.

This clonotype has a handful of counts. The chain links TRBV18 to TRBJ2-5; no reliable D call. Looked up from germline, CDR1 is KGHSH and CDR2 is LQKENI. Trimming took off 0 bases at V and 4 bases at J, with 6 bases between the two ends. The CDR3 extends over 13 amino acids. In nucleotides, the CDR3 is TGTGCCAGCTCACCACCGGTGGGAGAGACCCAGTACTTC. The encoded protein is CASSPPVGETQYF.

As regards this clonotype: Just one base apart from a much larger clone, this may be a read error. V gene TRBV6-5 combines with J gene TRBJ1-1; tentatively, D is TRBD1 (5 bases). Germline CDR1 is MNHEY and CDR2 is SVGAGI. There are 13 residues in the CDR3. The CDR3 bases are TGTGCCAGCAGCCCCGGGGGGAAAACTGGAGCTTTCTTT. Translated, it gives CASSPGGKTGAFF.

This clonotype has just a few counts. The chain links TRBV20-1 to TRBJ2-7; 9 bases fit TRBD2. This CDR3 is built from 13 residues. The germline V gene has CDR1 DFQATT and CDR2 SNEGSKA (reference sequence). V dropped 5 bases and J dropped 9; count of bases not matched to a gene: 11. CDR3 residues: CSAGLAGLGGQYF. CDR3 DNA: TGCAGTGCTGGCCTAGCGGGGCTAGGAGGGCAGTACTTC.

The V call is TRBV24-1, the J call TRBJ2-7, with a possible D match to TRBD2 (6 bases). The V end was cut by 7 bases, the J end by 0 bases, with 6 bases between. Germline CDR1 and CDR2: KGHDR and SFDVKD. There are 12 residues in the CDR3. The CDR3 protein is CATSGGSYEQYF. The CDR3 DNA sequence: TGTGCCACCAGCGGGGGCTCCTACGAGCAGTACTTC.

The chain couples TRBV2 to TRBJ1-5, with 7 bases aligning to TRBD1. Germline CDR1 reads SNHLY; CDR2 reads FYNNEI. The length of the CDR3 is 16 residues. V trimming: 6 bases; J trimming: 1 base; junction bases outside the gene matches: 9. The CDR3 here is CASRFDRVRSNQPQHF. For the CDR3, the DNA is TGTGCCAGCAGGTTTGACAGGGTTCGGAGCAATCAGCCCCAGCATTTT.

V and J are TRBV7-2 and TRBJ2-5; TRBD1 aligns across 8 bases. V was clipped by 0 bases and J by 5 bases; unmatched bases: 8. In germline, CDR1 is SGHTA, CDR2 FQGNSA. This CDR3 has 16 residues. In nucleotides, the CDR3 is TGTGCCAGCAGCTTAGCGTCGGCAGGGGGCGTTGAGACCCAGTACTTC. Translating it yields CASSLASAGGVETQYF.

This clonotype was picked up a small number of times. The chain recombines TRBV7-2 with TRBJ2-5; D is uncertain. Germline-derived CDR1 and CDR2 are SGHTA and FQGNSA. The V end was cut by 5 bases, the J end by 2 bases, with 6 bases between. The CDR3 runs 12 residues. CDR3: CASSREQETQYF. The CDR3 DNA is TGTGCCAGCAGCCGCGAACAAGAGACCCAGTACTTC.

This clonotype was counted a few times. The V call is TRBV27, the J call TRBJ2-3, with D perhaps matching TRBD2 (6 bases). The CDR3 contains 13 residues. Germline assignment: CDR1 MNHEY and CDR2 SMNVEV (reference sequence). V was trimmed by 2 bases and J by 7 bases, leaving 10 bases between them. The CDR3 DNA follows: TGTGCCAGCAGTTTAATGGGGGGAAATACGCAGTATTTT. As protein: CASSLMGGNTQYF.

This clonotype was counted only a few times. The chain combines TRBV6-6 with TRBJ1-5; a possible D gene is TRBD1 (5 bases). Trimming stripped 0 bases from V and 1 base from J, with 16 bases between. Germline V gene data show CDR1 as MNHNY and CDR2 as SVGAGI (reference sequence). The CDR3 is 18 amino acids. The DNA for the CDR3 is TGTGCCAGCAGTTACTCGATAGCGGGGCCTGGAAGCAATCAGCCCCAGCATTTT. Residues: CASSYSIAGPGSNQPQHF.

V usage is TRBV20-1 and J usage is TRBJ2-4; 9 bases map to TRBD1. This CDR3 is built from 12 residues. Trimming at V came to 3 bases and at J to 13 bases, leaving 7 bases not matched to a gene. Germline lookup yields CDR1 DFQATT and CDR2 SNEGSKA (reference sequence). The CDR3 DNA follows: TGCAGTGCTAGTTACGGGACAGGGTCCCAGTACTTC. This translates into CSASYGTGSQYF.

This clonotype was seen many times. The V gene is TRBV7-6, the J gene TRBJ1-5; maybe TRBD1 (6 bases). The CDR3 has 13 amino acids. Trimming cost V 5 bases and J 4 bases, with 9 bases left between them. Germline CDR1 reads SGHVS; CDR2 reads FNYEAQ. The CDR3 spells CASSLDRNQPQHF. CDR3 in DNA: TGTGCCAGCAGCCTGGACAGAAATCAGCCCCAGCATTTT.

This chain's CDR3 is CASSYSGKSPSGGIWRYF. Here the CDR3 DNA reads TGTGCCAGCAGTTACTCCGGAAAGTCGCCTAGCGGGGGCATTTGGCGGTACTTC. V gene TRBV6-5 combines with J gene TRBJ2-5; TRBD2 aligns across 10 bases. CDR3 length: 18 residues. Germline trimming cut 0 bases from V and 13 bases from J; bases unmatched to any gene: 20. Germline assignment: CDR1 MNHEY and CDR2 SVGAGI.

The rearrangement links TRBV5-1 to TRBJ2-3; D remains ambiguous. V was clipped by 0 bases and J by 6 bases, with 11 bases between them. The CDR3 runs 14 residues. CDR1 and CDR2 from the germline V gene are SGHRS and YFSETQ. This chain's CDR3 is CASSLAKAADTQYF. CDR3 coding DNA: TGCGCCAGCAGCTTGGCGAAAGCTGCGGATACGCAGTATTTT.

The chain couples TRBV7-2 to TRBJ1-2; TRBD1 matches 9 bases. Germline V gene lookup returns CDR1 SGHTA and CDR2 FQGNSA. The CDR3 covers 13 residues. V dropped 5 bases and J dropped 7; count of bases not matched to a gene: 5. Here the CDR3 DNA reads TGTGCCAGCAGCCGGACAGGGGCTCGTGGCTACACCTTC. Translation gives CASSRTGARGYTF.

The CDR3 region has the DNA TGCAGTGCTAGAGATGGAACGGGAGAATATAATTCACCCCTCCACTTT. This translates into CSARDGTGEYNSPLHF. The rearrangement uses TRBV20-1 and TRBJ1-6; the D is unclear. V lost 0 bases to trimming and J lost 4 bases, with 13 bases between them. Per the germline V gene, CDR1 is DFQATT and CDR2 is SNEGSKA (reference sequence). The CDR3 spans 16 residues.

This chain connects TRBV20-1 to TRBJ2-5; 9 bases match TRBD1. CDR1 is DFQATT, CDR2 SNEGSKA, per germline (reference sequence). The CDR3 length is 15 residues. The V segment lost 6 bases and the J segment 5 bases; nucleotides outside the gene matches: 13. In nucleotides, the CDR3 is TGCAGTGCCCACACTCCCGGGACAGGGTTTGAGACCCAGTACTTC. It codes for CSAHTPGTGFETQYF.